A selection of T cell receptor beta chains follows, all from one sample in a study of blood T cells in healthy people across ages. TCRdb analysed the 5' RACE reads with MiXCR anew, one entry per CDR3 protein. The sample includes about a million distinct CDR3 sequences, roughly 50% seen only once; the top ten take about an eighth. Material: blood. These receptors were obtained from a man aged 30 to 39 in good health. The CDR3 runs from the conserved cysteine through the conserved F or W. A D gene is named only where the DNA matches it firmly. Not every row has a clone size; where given, it reads once, few, many or a size class.

d_call j_call clone_size v_call cdr3_length cdr3_aa cdr3_nt
. TRBJ1-2 . TRBV6-5 14 CASSYSTGESGYTF TGTGCCAGCAGTTACTCGACAGGTGAAAGTGGCTACACCTTC
. TRBJ1-4 . TRBV7-7 15 CASSLASTGNEKLFF TGTGCTAGCAGCTTAGCGTCTACAGGGAATGAAAAACTGTTTTTT
TRBD2 TRBJ2-3 . TRBV6-1 16 CASSQGLAAAGDTQYF TGTGCCAGCAGTCAAGGCCTAGCGGCGGCCGGGGATACGCAGTATTTT
. TRBJ2-1 . TRBV2 12 CASRPDYNEQFF TGTGCCAGCAGACCCGACTACAATGAGCAGTTCTTC
TRBD2 TRBJ2-7 . TRBV7-2 14 CASTREGGIYEQYF TGTGCCAGCACCCGGGAGGGAGGGATCTACGAGCAGTACTTC
. TRBJ1-1 . TRBV4-1 14 CASSQEQGNTEAFF TGCGCCAGCAGCCAAGAACAGGGTAACACTGAAGCTTTCTTT
TRBD1 TRBJ1-1 . TRBV7-2 16 CASSPGQGVSGTEAFF TGTGCCAGCAGCCCGGGACAGGGGGTTTCGGGCACTGAAGCTTTCTTT
. TRBJ1-1 . TRBV9 11 CASSGGVGAFF TGTGCCAGCAGCGGGGGAGTTGGGGCTTTCTTT
TRBD1 TRBJ2-7 . TRBV20-1 15 CSARELGQAAYEQYF TGCAGTGCTAGGGAACTCGGACAGGCCGCCTACGAGCAGTACTTC
TRBD1 TRBJ1-4 . TRBV9 15 CASSAQGATNEKLFF TGTGCCAGCAGCGCCCAGGGGGCGACTAATGAAAAACTGTTTTTT
. TRBJ2-1 . TRBV24-1 13 CATSGPNNNEQFF TGTGCCACCAGTGGCCCTAATAACAATGAGCAGTTCTTC
TRBD2 TRBJ2-7 . TRBV29-1 15 CSVGPGRGFSYEQYF TGCAGCGTTGGCCCCGGGAGGGGATTCTCCTACGAGCAGTACTTC
TRBD1 TRBJ2-7 . TRBV12-5 17 CASGLAFGQGAVYEQYF TGTGCTAGTGGTTTGGCCTTCGGACAGGGGGCGGTCTACGAGCAGTACTTC
. TRBJ2-5 . TRBV29-1 13 CSVGRETRETQYF TGCAGCGTTGGGAGGGAAACCCGAGAGACCCAGTACTTC
TRBD2 TRBJ2-1 . TRBV7-2 13 CASRNPGGKEQFF TGTGCCAGCAGGAACCCGGGGGGAAAAGAGCAGTTCTTC
TRBD2 TRBJ2-1 . TRBV4-1 16 CASSVRGAGGYNEQFF TGCGCCAGCAGCGTGCGGGGGGCGGGGGGATACAATGAGCAGTTCTTC
. TRBJ2-2 . TRBV29-1 11 CSAWVAGELFF TGCAGCGCTTGGGTTGCCGGGGAGCTGTTTTTT
TRBD1 TRBJ1-5 few TRBV12-3/TRBV12-4 15 CASSFQGGSNQPQHF TGTGCCAGCAGTTTCCAGGGGGGAAGCAATCAGCCCCAGCATTTT
. TRBJ1-6 . TRBV7-9 15 CASSPPGPLNSPLHF TGTGCCAGCAGTCCGCCGGGTCCTCTTAATTCACCCCTCCACTTT
TRBD1 TRBJ1-2 . TRBV4-3 14 CASSQSDRVSGYTF TGCGCCAGCAGCCAATCAGACAGGGTGTCCGGCTACACCTTC
. TRBJ1-6 . TRBV7-9 13 CASSLRANSPLHF TGTGCCAGCAGCTTAAGAGCGAATTCACCCCTCCACTTT
. TRBJ1-4 . TRBV6-1 14 CASSETGEAEKLFF TGTGCCAGCAGTGAAACAGGAGAGGCGGAAAAACTGTTTTTT
. TRBJ2-3 . TRBV12-5 14 CASGYSTSTDTQYF TGTGCTAGTGGATACTCTACTAGCACAGATACGCAGTATTTT
. TRBJ2-5 . TRBV7-2 15 CASSPTGTRQETQYF TGTGCCAGCAGCCCTACCGGGACTCGTCAAGAGACCCAGTACTTC
. TRBJ1-1 . TRBV2 15 CASSEENSKNTEAFF TGTGCCAGCAGTGAAGAGAACTCCAAGAACACTGAAGCTTTCTTT
TRBD2 TRBJ2-7 . TRBV7-2 17 CASKGTSGREASYEQYF TGTGCCAGCAAAGGGACTAGCGGGAGGGAGGCTTCCTACGAGCAGTACTTC
TRBD2 TRBJ2-5 . TRBV6-5 21 CASSYSKRELAGHLSVVTQYF TGTGCCAGCAGTTACTCGAAGCGGGAGTTAGCGGGCCACTTATCTGTAGTGACCCAGTACTTC
. TRBJ2-7 once TRBV30 12 CAGGWESYEQYF TGTGCCGGCGGCTGGGAATCCTACGAGCAGTACTTC
TRBD1 TRBJ1-1 . TRBV5-1 13 CASQTGEGTEAFF TGCGCCAGCCAGACAGGGGAAGGGACTGAAGCTTTCTTT
. TRBJ2-3 . TRBV20-1 14 CSARVSGRTDTQYF TGCAGTGCTAGGGTTAGCGGAAGGACAGATACGCAGTATTTT
TRBD1 TRBJ2-7 few TRBV6-5 15 CASSEQGAIVGEQYF TGTGCCAGCAGTGAACAGGGGGCGATCGTTGGCGAGCAGTACTTC
. TRBJ1-1 . TRBV5-4 15 CASSSRRVMNTEAFF TGTGCCAGCAGCTCTAGACGGGTCATGAACACTGAAGCTTTCTTT
TRBD1 TRBJ2-7 . TRBV6-1 14 CASRDRAFSYEQYF TGTGCCAGCAGGGACAGGGCGTTCTCCTACGAGCAGTACTTC
TRBD2 TRBJ2-5 few TRBV7-8 17 CASSSTTPRGEVGTQYF TGTGCCAGCAGCTCTACTACCCCGCGGGGGGAAGTAGGGACCCAGTACTTC
. TRBJ1-2 few TRBV7-2 15 CASSLVVGPAPEDTF TGTGCCAGCAGCTTAGTAGTGGGACCGGCCCCGGAGGACACCTTC
. TRBJ2-5 . TRBV7-9 14 CPSSLPPHQETQYF TGTCCCAGCAGCTTACCACCCCACCAAGAGACCCAGTACTTC
. TRBJ1-5 once TRBV6-1 13 CASRAPSNQPQHF TGTGCCAGCAGGGCTCCAAGCAATCAGCCCCAGCATTTT
. TRBJ2-3 few TRBV7-8 14 CASSSTAVGDTQYF TGTGCCAGCAGCTCGACAGCTGTAGGAGATACGCAGTATTTT
TRBD1 TRBJ2-4 few TRBV29-1 13 CSVGTGEENIQYF TGCAGCGTTGGGACAGGGGAAGAAAACATTCAGTACTTC
. TRBJ2-6 . TRBV10-3 16 CAISETEGSGANVLTF TGTGCCATCAGTGAAACAGAGGGCTCTGGGGCCAACGTCCTGACTTTC
. TRBJ2-7 . TRBV7-6 13 CASSLVALDEQYF TGTGCCAGCAGCTTAGTGGCCTTGGACGAGCAGTACTTC
TRBD1 TRBJ1-1 . TRBV2 15 CASSAFGTGSWEAFF TGTGCCAGCAGTGCCTTCGGGACAGGGAGTTGGGAAGCTTTCTTT
. TRBJ1-5 . TRBV2 15 CASSEIQGSNQPQHF TGTGCCAGCAGTGAAATACAGGGTAGCAATCAGCCCCAGCATTTT
. TRBJ2-1 . TRBV4-1 14 CASSQGLVVGEQFF TGCGCCAGCAGCCAAGGACTAGTGGTCGGTGAGCAGTTCTTC
. TRBJ2-3 . TRBV15 12 CATSSGIDAQYF TGTGCCACCAGCAGTGGAATAGATGCGCAGTATTTT
TRBD1 TRBJ2-7 . TRBV12-3/TRBV12-4 15 CASNTGTGGSYEQYF TGTGCCAGCAACACCGGGACAGGGGGCAGCTACGAGCAGTACTTC
TRBD2 TRBJ2-7 . TRBV7-3 16 CASSLTGSGSSYEQYF TGTGCCAGCAGCTTAACGGGTAGCGGGAGCTCCTACGAGCAGTACTTC
. TRBJ2-7 . TRBV6-1 14 CASSEVKGPYEQYF TGTGCCAGCAGTGAAGTGAAGGGCCCCTACGAGCAGTACTTC
. TRBJ1-5 few TRBV6-2/TRBV6-3 14 CASSYGRTNQPQHF TGTGCCAGCAGTTACGGGCGGACCAATCAGCCCCAGCATTTT
. TRBJ1-2 . TRBV25-1 14 CASSVGGVNYGYTF TGTGCCAGCAGTGTGGGGGGGGTTAACTATGGCTACACCTTC